This TCR beta chain was obtained from a study of T cell responses to AZD1222 COVID-19 vaccine. CDR1 is SGHDT, CDR2 YYEEEE, per germline. Trimming shortened V by 1 base and J by 6 bases, and 7 bases separated the two germline ends. The CDR3 has 12 amino acids. General study findings and limits: Dominant at 160-218 and 743-854, vaccine-associated CD4 TCRs also spanned spike. White British ancestry dominated among donors, who included more females, and clonal diversity was possibly underestimated. Reportedly, close to half of spike-specific TCRs are directed against unmutated variant regions. Spike-specific TCR breadth and depth grew following two AZD1222 doses.

This table comes from immunoSEQ multiplex PCR, and its TCRdb copy is limited to in-frame clones, with some not included. This sample has about 150,000 clones, with roughly 82% found just once. The table lists this clone with a count of one. Its target is unknown. The TCR was taken from an adult in good health. The material sequenced was peripheral blood, taken on day 0 of AZD1222 vaccination. The chain carries TRBV5-6 and TRBJ1-1; no clear D gene. The chain's CDR3 is CASSLLGAEAFF. In nucleotides, the CDR3 is TGTGCCAGCAGCTTGCTGGGAGCTGAAGCTTTCTTT.